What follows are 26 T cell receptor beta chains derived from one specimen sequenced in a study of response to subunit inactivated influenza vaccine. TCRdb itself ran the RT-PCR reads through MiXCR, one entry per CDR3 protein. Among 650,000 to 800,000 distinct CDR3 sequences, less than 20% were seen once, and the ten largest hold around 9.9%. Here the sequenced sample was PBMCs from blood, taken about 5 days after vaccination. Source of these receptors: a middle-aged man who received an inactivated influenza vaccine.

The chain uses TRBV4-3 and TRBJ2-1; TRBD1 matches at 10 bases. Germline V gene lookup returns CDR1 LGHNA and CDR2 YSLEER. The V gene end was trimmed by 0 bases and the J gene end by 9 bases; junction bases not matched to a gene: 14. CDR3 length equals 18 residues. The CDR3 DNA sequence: TGCGCCAGCAGCCAAGATTGGTCATGGACAGGGGGAATAGGTGAGCAGTTCTTC. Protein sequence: CASSQDWSWTGGIGEQFF.

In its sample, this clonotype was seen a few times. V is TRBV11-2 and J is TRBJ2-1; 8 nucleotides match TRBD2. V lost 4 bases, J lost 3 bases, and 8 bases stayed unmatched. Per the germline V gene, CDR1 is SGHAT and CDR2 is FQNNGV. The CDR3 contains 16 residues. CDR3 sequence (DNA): TGTGCCAGCAGCTCGGTCGGGGGGGCTATCTACAATGAGCAGTTCTTC. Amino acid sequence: CASSSVGGAIYNEQFF.

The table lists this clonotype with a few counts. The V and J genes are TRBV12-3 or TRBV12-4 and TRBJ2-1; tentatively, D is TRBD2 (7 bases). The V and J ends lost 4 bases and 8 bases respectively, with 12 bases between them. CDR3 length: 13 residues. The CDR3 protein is CASSWGGHDEQFF. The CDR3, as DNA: TGTGCCAGCAGTTGGGGGGGGCACGATGAGCAGTTCTTC.

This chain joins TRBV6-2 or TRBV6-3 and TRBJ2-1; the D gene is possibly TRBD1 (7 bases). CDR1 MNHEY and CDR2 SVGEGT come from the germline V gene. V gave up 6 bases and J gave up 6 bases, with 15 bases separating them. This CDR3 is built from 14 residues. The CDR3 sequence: CASRRQGGINEQFF. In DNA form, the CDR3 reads TGTGCCAGCAGGAGACAGGGAGGTATCAATGAGCAGTTCTTC.

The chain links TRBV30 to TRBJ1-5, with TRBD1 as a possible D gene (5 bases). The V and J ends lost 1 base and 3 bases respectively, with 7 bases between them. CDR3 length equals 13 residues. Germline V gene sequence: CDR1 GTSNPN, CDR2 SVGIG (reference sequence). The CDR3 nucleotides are TGTGCCTGGAGTGGACAGTTCAATCAGCCCCAGCATTTT. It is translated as CAWSGQFNQPQHF.

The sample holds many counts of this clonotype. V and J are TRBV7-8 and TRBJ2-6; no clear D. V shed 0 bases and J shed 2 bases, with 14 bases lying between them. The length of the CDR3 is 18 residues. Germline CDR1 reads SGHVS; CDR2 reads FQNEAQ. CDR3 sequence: CASSLALPLGPGANVLTF. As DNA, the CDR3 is TGTGCCAGCAGCTTAGCGTTACCCTTGGGTCCTGGGGCCAACGTCCTGACTTTC.

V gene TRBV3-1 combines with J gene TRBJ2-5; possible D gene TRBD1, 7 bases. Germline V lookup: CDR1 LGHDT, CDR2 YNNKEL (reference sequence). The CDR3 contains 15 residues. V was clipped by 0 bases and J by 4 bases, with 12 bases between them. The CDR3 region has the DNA TGTGCCAGCAGCCAAGATCCAGGGGGAGGAGAGACCCAGTACTTC. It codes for CASSQDPGGGETQYF.

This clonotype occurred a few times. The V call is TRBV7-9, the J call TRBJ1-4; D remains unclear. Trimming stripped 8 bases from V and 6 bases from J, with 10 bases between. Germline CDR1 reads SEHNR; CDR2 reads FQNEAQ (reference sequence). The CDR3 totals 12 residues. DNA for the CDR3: TGTGCCAGCCGGGGAATAGATGAAAAACTGTTTTTT. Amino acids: CASRGIDEKLFF. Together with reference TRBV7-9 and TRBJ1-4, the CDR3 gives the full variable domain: DTGVSQNPRHKITKRGQNVTFRCDPISEHNRLYWYRQTLGQGPEFLTYFQNEAQLEKSRLLSDRFSAERPKGSFSTLEIQRTEQGDSAMYLCASRGIDEKLFFGSGTQLSVL.

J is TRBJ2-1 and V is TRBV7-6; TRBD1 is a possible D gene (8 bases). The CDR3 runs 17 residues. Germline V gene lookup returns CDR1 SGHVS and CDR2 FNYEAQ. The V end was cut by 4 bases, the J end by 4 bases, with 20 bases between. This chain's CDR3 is CASSSGGPQGGYNEQFF. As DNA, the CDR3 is TGTGCCAGCAGCTCGGGGGGACCACAGGGGGGGTACAATGAGCAGTTCTTC.

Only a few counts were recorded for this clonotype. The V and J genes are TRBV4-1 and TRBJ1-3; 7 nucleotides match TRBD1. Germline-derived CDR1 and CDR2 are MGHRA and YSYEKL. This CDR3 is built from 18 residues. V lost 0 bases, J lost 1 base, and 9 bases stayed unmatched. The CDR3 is CASSQDPDRVDSGNTIYF. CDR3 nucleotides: TGCGCCAGCAGCCAAGATCCCGACAGGGTCGATTCTGGAAACACCATATATTTT.

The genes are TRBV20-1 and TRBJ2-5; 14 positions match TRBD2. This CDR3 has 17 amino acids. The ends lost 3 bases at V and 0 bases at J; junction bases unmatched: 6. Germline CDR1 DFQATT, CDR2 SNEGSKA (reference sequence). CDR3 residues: CSASGATSGRDQETQYF. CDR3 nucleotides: TGCAGTGCTAGTGGGGCGACTAGCGGGAGGGACCAAGAGACCCAGTACTTC.

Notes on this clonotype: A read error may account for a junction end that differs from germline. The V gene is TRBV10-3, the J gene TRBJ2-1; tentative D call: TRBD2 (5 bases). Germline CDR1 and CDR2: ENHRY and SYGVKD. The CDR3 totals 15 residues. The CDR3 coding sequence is TGTGCCTTCAGTGAACTCAGCGGCAACTACAATGAGCAGTTCTTC. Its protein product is CAFSELSGNYNEQFF.

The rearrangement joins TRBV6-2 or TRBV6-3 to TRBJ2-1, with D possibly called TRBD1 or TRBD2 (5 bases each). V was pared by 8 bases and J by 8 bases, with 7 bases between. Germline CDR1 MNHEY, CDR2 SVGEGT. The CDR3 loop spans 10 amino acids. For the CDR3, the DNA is TGTGCCAGCCGGGGCCATGAGCAGTTCTTC. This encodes CASRGHEQFF.

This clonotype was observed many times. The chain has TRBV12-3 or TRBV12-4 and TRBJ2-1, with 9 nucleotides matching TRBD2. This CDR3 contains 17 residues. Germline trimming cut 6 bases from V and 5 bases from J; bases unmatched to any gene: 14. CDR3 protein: CASRRRGLARDNNEQFF. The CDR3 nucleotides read TGTGCCAGCAGAAGGCGCGGACTAGCGAGGGACAACAATGAGCAGTTCTTC.

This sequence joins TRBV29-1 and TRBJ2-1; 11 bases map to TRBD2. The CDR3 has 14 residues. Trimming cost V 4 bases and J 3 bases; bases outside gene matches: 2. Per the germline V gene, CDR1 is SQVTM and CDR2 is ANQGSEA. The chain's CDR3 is CSVVTSGIYNEQFF. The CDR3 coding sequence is TGCAGCGTTGTGACTAGCGGGATCTACAATGAGCAGTTCTTC.

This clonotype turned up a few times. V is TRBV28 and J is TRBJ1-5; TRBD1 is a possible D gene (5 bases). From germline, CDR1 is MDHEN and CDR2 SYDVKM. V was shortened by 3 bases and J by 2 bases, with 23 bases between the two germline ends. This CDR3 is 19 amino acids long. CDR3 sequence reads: CASSFMATKGRWGNQPQHF. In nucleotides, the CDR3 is TGTGCCAGCAGTTTTATGGCTACCAAGGGGAGGTGGGGCAATCAGCCCCAGCATTTT.

The DNA for the CDR3 is TGTGCCAGCAGCCAAGGGAGGGCAGTTAGTACTGAAGCTTTCTTT. This translates into CASSQGRAVSTEAFF. The chain employs TRBV4-2 and TRBJ1-1; D is undetermined. Trimming cost V 1 base and J 5 bases, with 14 bases left between them. The CDR3 runs to 15 residues. Germline CDR1 is LGHNA and CDR2 is YNFKEQ.

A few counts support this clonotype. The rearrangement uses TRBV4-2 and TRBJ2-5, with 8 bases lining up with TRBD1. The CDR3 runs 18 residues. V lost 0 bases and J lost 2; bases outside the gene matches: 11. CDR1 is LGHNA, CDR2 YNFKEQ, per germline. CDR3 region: CASSQDGDRGQPQETQYF. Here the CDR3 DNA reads TGTGCCAGCAGCCAAGATGGCGACAGGGGCCAGCCTCAAGAGACCCAGTACTTC.

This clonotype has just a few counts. CDR3 loop: CSVARTGYEQYF. In DNA, the CDR3 is TGCAGCGTTGCCAGGACAGGGTACGAGCAGTACTTC. V gene TRBV29-1 combines with J gene TRBJ2-7; 8 bases fit TRBD1. CDR3 length equals 12 residues. V lost 4 bases and J lost 4; bases outside the gene matches: 3. Looked up from germline, CDR1 is SQVTM and CDR2 is ANQGSEA.

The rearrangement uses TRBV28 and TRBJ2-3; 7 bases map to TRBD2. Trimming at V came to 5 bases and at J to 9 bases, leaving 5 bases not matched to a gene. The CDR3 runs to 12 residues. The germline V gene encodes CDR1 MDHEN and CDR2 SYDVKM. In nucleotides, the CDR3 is TGTGCCAGCAGTCAAACTAGCGAGACGCAGTATTTT. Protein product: CASSQTSETQYF. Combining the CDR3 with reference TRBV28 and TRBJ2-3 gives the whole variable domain DVKVTQSSRYLVKRTGEKVFLECVQDMDHENMFWYRQDPGLGLRLIYFSYDVKMKEKGDIPEGYSVSREKKERFSLILESASTNQTSMYLCASSQTSETQYFGPGTRLTVL.

CDR3 loop: CASSDQTGFYEQYF. The CDR3 region has the DNA TGCGCCAGCAGTGACCAGACAGGGTTCTACGAGCAGTACTTC. The V call is TRBV10-1, the J call TRBJ2-7, with TRBD1 matching over 7 bases. The CDR3 loop spans 14 amino acids. The V gene end was trimmed by 3 bases and the J gene end by 3 bases; junction bases not matched to a gene: 5. Looked up from germline, CDR1 is WNHNN and CDR2 is SYGVQD (reference sequence).

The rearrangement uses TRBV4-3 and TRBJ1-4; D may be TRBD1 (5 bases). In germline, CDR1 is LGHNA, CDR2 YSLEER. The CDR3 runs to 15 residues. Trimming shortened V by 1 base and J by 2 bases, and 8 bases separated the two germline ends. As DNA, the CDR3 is TGCGCCAGCAGCCAAGGGGGGTTGACTAATGAAAAACTGTTTTTT. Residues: CASSQGGLTNEKLFF.

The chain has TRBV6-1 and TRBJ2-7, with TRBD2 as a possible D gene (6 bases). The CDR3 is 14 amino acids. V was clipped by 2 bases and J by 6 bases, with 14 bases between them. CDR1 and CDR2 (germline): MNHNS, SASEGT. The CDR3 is CASSESVGRGEQYF. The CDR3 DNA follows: TGTGCCAGCAGTGAATCTGTCGGGCGGGGCGAGCAGTACTTC.

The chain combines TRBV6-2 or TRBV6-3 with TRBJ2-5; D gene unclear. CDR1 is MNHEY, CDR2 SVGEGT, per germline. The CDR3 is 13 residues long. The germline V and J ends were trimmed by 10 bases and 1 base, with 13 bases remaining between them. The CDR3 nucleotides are TGTGCCACCACCCGACCCACCCAAGAGACCCAGTACTTC. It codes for CATTRPTQETQYF.

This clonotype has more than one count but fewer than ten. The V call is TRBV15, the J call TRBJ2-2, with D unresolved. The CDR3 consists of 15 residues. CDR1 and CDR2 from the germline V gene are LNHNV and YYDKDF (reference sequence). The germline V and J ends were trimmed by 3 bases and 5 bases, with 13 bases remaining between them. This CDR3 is CATSRDQTLTGELFF. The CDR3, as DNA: TGTGCCACCAGCAGGGATCAGACACTAACCGGGGAGCTGTTTTTT.

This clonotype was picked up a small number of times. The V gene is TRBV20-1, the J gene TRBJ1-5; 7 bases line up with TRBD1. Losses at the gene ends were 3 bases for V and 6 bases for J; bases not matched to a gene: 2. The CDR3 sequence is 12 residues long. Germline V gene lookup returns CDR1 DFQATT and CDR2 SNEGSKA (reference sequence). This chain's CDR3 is CSASQGGQPQHF. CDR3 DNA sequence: TGCAGTGCTAGTCAGGGGGGTCAGCCCCAGCATTTT.